This entry lists 17 T cell receptor beta chains sequenced from one sample in a study of blood T cell repertoires in COVID-19. Sequenced by immunoSEQ multiplex PCR; TCRdb stores in-frame clones only, minus some. Of over 150,000 clones in the sample, roughly 87% were seen once. Sequencing was done on a sample of PBMCs or T cells enriched from blood (not recorded which). The receptors were gathered from a woman in her thirties who had recovered from COVID-19.

The genes are TRBV3-1 (or the pseudogene TRBV3-2) and TRBJ1-5, with D possibly matching TRBD1 (6 bases). This CDR3 has 14 residues. V lost 1 base, J lost 7 bases, and 11 bases lay in between. Germline CDR1 is LGHDT and CDR2 is YNNKEL (reference sequence). In DNA form, the CDR3 reads TGTGCCAGCAGCCAAGCGGAAGGGGGACAGCCCCAGCATTTT. It codes for CASSQAEGGQPQHF.

This chain connects TRBV13 to TRBJ1-2, with 8 positions matching TRBD1. This CDR3 contains 14 residues. With V trimmed by 5 bases and J by 4 bases, 6 bases remained unmatched. Germline CDR1 and CDR2: PRHDT and FYEKMQ (reference sequence). The CDR3 sequence: CASSQDRAGYGYTF. The DNA for the CDR3 is TGTGCCAGCAGCCAGGACAGGGCTGGCTATGGCTACACCTTC.

The V gene is TRBV15, the J gene TRBJ1-2; unclear D gene. The CDR3 is made up of 13 amino acids. CDR1 is LNHNV, CDR2 YYDKDF, per germline (reference sequence). V lost 0 bases to trimming and J lost 11 bases, with 13 bases between them. The CDR3 sequence is CATSRDRVGGYTF. CDR3 sequence (DNA): TGTGCCACCAGCAGAGATCGAGTAGGCGGATACACCTTC.

The chain is built from TRBV7-8 and TRBJ2-1; 13 nucleotides match TRBD2. Germline V CDR1 and CDR2: SGHVS, FQNEAQ. CDR3 length: 16 amino acids. The V gene end was trimmed by 5 bases and the J gene end by 7 bases; junction bases not matched to a gene: 8. The CDR3 DNA reads as TGTGCCAGCAGCGCCGGACTAGCGGGAGATAATAATGAGCAGTTCTTC. Its protein product is CASSAGLAGDNNEQFF.

V and J are TRBV5-1 and TRBJ1-3, with D uncertain. Deletions cut 0 bases from V and 0 bases from J, with 13 bases between. Germline V gene lookup returns CDR1 SGHRS and CDR2 YFSETQ. The CDR3 length is 17 residues. The CDR3 protein is CASSLVGEVSSGNTIYF. In DNA, the CDR3 is TGCGCCAGCAGCTTGGTCGGGGAAGTAAGCTCTGGAAACACCATATATTTT.

The chain recombines TRBV5-8 with TRBJ1-1; 7 bases line up with TRBD1. Germline CDR1 is SGHTS and CDR2 is YDEGEE. The CDR3 extends over 15 amino acids. V was pared by 4 bases and J by 7 bases, with 13 bases of the junction left unmatched. As DNA, the CDR3 is TGTGCCAGCAGCACGGGACAGCAAATAAAAATTGAAGCTTTCTTT. It codes for CASSTGQQIKIEAFF.

This chain joins TRBV5-4 and TRBJ1-1; a weak D match, TRBD1 (5 bases). The CDR3 runs to 17 residues. V was cut by 3 bases and J by 4 bases, with 22 bases left in between. Germline CDR1 is SGHNT and CDR2 is YYREEE (reference sequence). The CDR3 region has the DNA TGTGCCAGCAGCTACATGGGAGGGCGGGGCGCAGGCACTGAAGCTTTCTTT. Its translation is CASSYMGGRGAGTEAFF.

This chain joins TRBV5-1 and TRBJ1-4; D gene uncertain. The CDR3 runs 14 residues. Looked up from germline, CDR1 is SGHRS and CDR2 is YFSETQ. V lost 0 bases and J 4 bases, leaving 7 bases between the germline ends. The CDR3 reads CASSLDTHNEKLFF. The DNA of the CDR3 is TGCGCCAGCAGCTTGGACACCCATAATGAAAAACTGTTTTTT.

This clone was recorded a few times. The gene calls are TRBV18 and TRBJ1-1, with a possible D match to TRBD1 (6 bases). Trimming cost V 5 bases and J 0 bases, with 13 bases left between them. The CDR3 length is 15 residues. Germline lookup yields CDR1 KGHSH and CDR2 LQKENI. DNA of the CDR3: TGTGCCAGCTCAACCTTACAGGGTTTGAACACTGAAGCTTTCTTT. This gives the protein CASSTLQGLNTEAFF.

The chain couples TRBV19 to TRBJ1-1; unclear D gene. This CDR3 is 13 amino acids long. The V end was cut by 9 bases, the J end by 0 bases, with 11 bases between. Looked up from germline, CDR1 is LNHDA and CDR2 is SQIVND (reference sequence). This CDR3 reads CASSYSVNTEAFF. The CDR3 DNA is TGTGCCAGCTCTTACTCGGTGAACACTGAAGCTTTCTTT.

V usage is TRBV3-1 (or the pseudogene TRBV3-2) and J usage is TRBJ2-3; 7 bases map to TRBD2. The germline V gene has CDR1 LGHDT and CDR2 YNNKEL (reference sequence). This CDR3 is built from 16 residues. J gave up 2 bases and V 1 base, and 6 bases lay outside the gene matches. In DNA form, the CDR3 reads TGTGCCAGCAGCCAAGTGTCTCTAGCGGACACAGATACGCAGTATTTT. It is translated as CASSQVSLADTDTQYF.

This chain uses TRBV5-4 with TRBJ1-4; D may be TRBD1 (6 bases). Between the trimmed V and J ends, which lost 1 base and 5 bases, there was a span of 9 bases. Germline loops: CDR1 SGHNT, CDR2 YYREEE (reference sequence). CDR3 length: 14 residues. CDR3 sequence reads: CASSLRGLNEKLFF. CDR3 nucleotide sequence: TGTGCCAGCAGCTTGAGGGGGTTAAATGAAAAACTGTTTTTT.

The chain employs TRBV4-3 and TRBJ1-3, with a possible D match to TRBD1 (5 bases). V shed 0 bases and J shed 11 bases, with 14 bases lying between them. Germline-derived CDR1 and CDR2 are LGHNA and YSLEER. The CDR3 sequence is 14 residues long. Written as DNA, the CDR3 is TGCGCCAGCAGCCAAGACAGGGATAGAGCCGCCATATATTTT. Protein: CASSQDRDRAAIYF.

A note on this clone: A junction boundary mismatches the germline segment, possibly from a read error. The chain carries TRBV6-6 and TRBJ2-7, with a weak D call TRBD2 (6 bases). Germline V gives CDR1 MNHNY, CDR2 SVGAGI (reference sequence). The length of the CDR3 is 13 residues. DNA of the CDR3: TGTGCCAGCAGCCGGGACTCGTCCTACGTGCAGTACTTC. The encoded protein is CASSRDSSYVQYF.

CDR3 DNA: TGTGCCAGCAGTTTCCCCCAGGGGGGCCAAGAGACCCAGTACTTC. Protein: CASSFPQGGQETQYF. The chain combines TRBV27 with TRBJ2-5, with a tentative D call TRBD1 (7 bases). Deletions cut 3 bases from V and 1 base from J, with 12 bases between. Germline values: CDR1 MNHEY, CDR2 SMNVEV (reference sequence). The CDR3 runs 15 residues.

This clone was picked up a small number of times. Other DNA sequences in this specimen translate into the identical CDR3. The chain employs TRBV30 and TRBJ1-3, with 7 positions matching TRBD1. The CDR3 is 13 amino acids. J gave up 4 bases and V 4 bases, and 4 bases lay outside the gene matches. Germline CDR1 GTSNPN, CDR2 SVGIG (reference sequence). Here the CDR3 reads CAWNRGGGNTIYF. CDR3 coding DNA: TGTGCCTGGAACAGGGGTGGAGGAAACACCATATATTTT. Supplemented by reference TRBV30 and TRBJ1-3, the full variable domain reads SQTIHQWPATLVQPVGSPLSLECTVEGTSNPNLYWYRQAAGRGLQLLFYSVGIGQISSEVPQNLSASRPQDRQFILSSKKLLLSDSGFYLCAWNRGGGNTIYFGEGSWLTVV.

The chain links TRBV19 to TRBJ2-1; D is unclear. CDR1 and CDR2 (germline): LNHDA, SQIVND (reference sequence). The CDR3 sequence is 17 residues long. The ends were cut back, 6 bases at V and 4 bases at J, with 22 bases in the middle. DNA for the CDR3: TGTGCCAGTAGCACCTTCAGTTCGACATTCGAATACAATGAGCAGTTCTTC. It is translated as CASSTFSSTFEYNEQFF.